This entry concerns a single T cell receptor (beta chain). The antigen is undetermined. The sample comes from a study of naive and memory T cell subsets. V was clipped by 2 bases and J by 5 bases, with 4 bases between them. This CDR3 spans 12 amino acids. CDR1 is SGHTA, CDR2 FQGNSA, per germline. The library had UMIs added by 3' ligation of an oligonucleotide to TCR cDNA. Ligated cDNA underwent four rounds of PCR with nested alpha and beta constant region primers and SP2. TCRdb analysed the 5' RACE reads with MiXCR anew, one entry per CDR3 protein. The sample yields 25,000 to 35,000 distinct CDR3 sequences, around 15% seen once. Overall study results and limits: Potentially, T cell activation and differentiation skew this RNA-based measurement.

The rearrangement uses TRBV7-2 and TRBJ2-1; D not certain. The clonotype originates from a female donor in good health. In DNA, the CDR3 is TGTGCCAGCAGCTTACAGAACAATGAGCAGTTCTTC. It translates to CASSLQNNEQFF.